These 25 T cell receptor beta chains originate from one sample sequenced in a study of T cells after posttransplantation cyclophosphamide. Profiled with immunoSEQ multiplex PCR; TCRdb holds only in-frame clones, not every one. This repertoire shows 21,000 or so clones, 86% found once; its top ten account for around 2.1%. Control samples came 1 year after myeloablative marrow transplants with methotrexate plus calcineurin inhibitor. The input for sequencing was PBMCs, taken about 400 days after allogeneic stem cell transplant with calcineurin inhibitor and methotrexate. The receptor set was obtained from a female patient between 30 and 40 years old who received an allogeneic stem cell transplant from an unrelated donor, was CMV-positive, and had acute and chronic GVHD. Some T cells could come from the graft donor.

This chain uses TRBV10-3 with TRBJ2-2, with TRBD2 as a possible D gene (6 bases). This CDR3 spans 15 amino acids. Trimming shortened V by 0 bases and J by 2 bases, and 7 bases separated the two germline ends. CDR1 is ENHRY and CDR2 is SYGVKD in the germline V gene. CDR3 residues: CAISESGTNTGELFF. The CDR3 DNA reads as TGTGCCATCAGTGAGTCTGGGACTAACACCGGGGAGCTGTTTTTT.

The chain uses TRBV7-9 and TRBJ2-3, with 9 bases lining up with TRBD2. Germline V lookup: CDR1 SEHNR, CDR2 FQNEAQ (reference sequence). J lost 0 bases, V lost 5 bases, and 3 bases had no gene match. This CDR3 contains 15 residues. The DNA of the CDR3 is TGTGCCAGCAGCCGGACTAGCGCAAGCACAGATACGCAGTATTTT. This translates into CASSRTSASTDTQYF.

This rearrangement joins TRBV9 to TRBJ1-2, with 8 bases matching TRBD1. Germline trimming cut 4 bases from V and 7 bases from J; bases unmatched to any gene: 6. Germline assignment: CDR1 SGDLS and CDR2 YYNGEE. The CDR3 covers 13 residues. CDR3 protein: CASSPRTGSGYTF. The CDR3 nucleotides are TGTGCCAGCAGCCCCAGGACAGGGAGTGGCTACACCTTC.

The chain couples TRBV6-6 to TRBJ2-7; 10 bases fit TRBD1. This CDR3 contains 15 residues. With V trimmed by 6 bases and J by 4 bases, 9 bases remained unmatched. From germline, CDR1 is MNHNY and CDR2 SVGAGI (reference sequence). For the CDR3, the DNA is TGTGCCAGCAGGCTCCCCAGGACAGGGGGATACGAGCAGTACTTC. This codes for CASRLPRTGGYEQYF.

This clone is medium-sized by share. V usage is TRBV6-4 and J usage is TRBJ2-1, with 10 bases fitting TRBD2. Trimming at V came to 5 bases and at J to 4 bases, leaving 5 bases not matched to a gene. The CDR3 totals 15 residues. CDR1 and CDR2 from the germline V gene are MRHNA and SNTAGT. CDR3 nucleotide sequence: TGTGCCAGCAGTCCACTAGCGGGGCAGTACAATGAGCAGTTCTTC. This sequence encodes CASSPLAGQYNEQFF.

The genes are TRBV11-2 and TRBJ2-7; no clear D. Germline V CDR1 and CDR2: SGHAT, FQNNGV. This CDR3 region has 11 residues. V lost 4 bases to trimming and J lost 8 bases, with 9 bases between them. For the CDR3, the DNA is TGTGCCAGCAGCTCCGGTGTACAGCAGTACTTC. Translated, it gives CASSSGVQQYF.

The genes are TRBV25-1 and TRBJ1-2, with D possibly being TRBD1 (5 bases). The CDR3 length is 15 residues. Germline-derived CDR1 and CDR2 are MGHDK and SYGVNS. V lost 0 bases to trimming and J lost 7 bases, with 15 bases between them. The CDR3 spells CASSEYGAPRSGYTF. CDR3 in DNA: TGTGCCAGCAGTGAATATGGGGCACCCAGAAGTGGCTACACCTTC.

This clone appeared a few times. In nucleotides, the CDR3 is TGTGCCAGTAGTTTGGGGAGCACTGAAGCTTTCTTT. Translation: CASSLGSTEAFF. V is TRBV19 and J is TRBJ1-1, with unresolved D. CDR1 is LNHDA and CDR2 is SQIVND in the germline V gene (reference sequence). The CDR3 runs 12 residues. Trimming cost V 5 bases and J 4 bases, with 8 bases left between them.

This chain uses TRBV7-9 with TRBJ2-2; TRBD1 is a possible D gene (6 bases). The germline V gene encodes CDR1 SEHNR and CDR2 FQNEAQ (reference sequence). The CDR3 spans 15 residues. CDR3 residues: CATGTAAASTGELFF. The CDR3 region has the DNA TGTGCGACAGGCACGGCAGCCGCATCTACCGGGGAGCTGTTTTTT.

V and J are TRBV5-1 and TRBJ2-3; a possible D gene is TRBD2 (5 bases). V gave up 7 bases and J gave up 2 bases, with 20 bases separating them. This CDR3 comprises 16 residues. Germline CDR1 is SGHRS and CDR2 is YFSETQ. The DNA of the CDR3 is TGCGCCAGCGCGGGTTCAAGACGGAAACACACAGATACGCAGTATTTT. It yields the protein CASAGSRRKHTDTQYF.

The gene calls are TRBV6-5 and TRBJ1-1, with D perhaps matching TRBD1 (5 bases). Per germline, CDR1 MNHEY and CDR2 SVGAGI. V was cut by 3 bases and J by 6 bases, with 11 bases left in between. This CDR3 has 13 amino acids. As DNA, the CDR3 is TGTGCCAGCAGTTATAGAGGGGAGGCTGAAGCTTTCTTT. This sequence encodes CASSYRGEAEAFF.

CDR3 sequence reads: CASSVWDTQETQYF. Written as DNA, the CDR3 is TGTGCCAGCAGCGTGTGGGACACACAAGAGACCCAGTACTTC. The V gene is TRBV9, the J gene TRBJ2-5; D might be TRBD1 (6 bases). The germline V and J ends were trimmed by 2 bases and 2 bases, with 10 bases remaining between them. This CDR3 spans 14 amino acids. Germline CDR1 SGDLS, CDR2 YYNGEE.

This rearrangement joins TRBV15 to TRBJ1-5; D not resolved. The CDR3 sequence is 12 residues long. Trimming pared 5 bases from V and 4 bases from J, leaving 6 bases between. From germline, CDR1 is LNHNV and CDR2 YYDKDF (reference sequence). Here the CDR3 reads CATSPHNQPQHF. The CDR3 coding sequence is TGTGCCACCAGCCCCCATAATCAGCCCCAGCATTTT.

V and J are TRBV5-1 and TRBJ2-1, with a tentative D call TRBD2 (5 bases). There are 13 residues in the CDR3. The germline V gene encodes CDR1 SGHRS and CDR2 YFSETQ. Trimming took off 5 bases at V and 7 bases at J, with 13 bases between the two ends. As DNA, the CDR3 is TGCGCCAGCAGTGTACAGCGGTTAAATGAGCAGTTCTTC. Translated, it gives CASSVQRLNEQFF.

This clone was counted a few times. The chain combines TRBV4-1 with TRBJ2-7; the D gene is possibly TRBD1 (5 bases). Germline CDR1 reads MGHRA; CDR2 reads YSYEKL. CDR3 length equals 14 residues. V lost 0 bases and J 2 bases, leaving 8 bases between the germline ends. CDR3 in amino acids: CASSQEPGTYEQYF. In DNA form, the CDR3 reads TGCGCCAGCAGCCAAGAGCCAGGGACCTACGAGCAGTACTTC.

V is TRBV11-3 and J is TRBJ2-5, with D maybe TRBD1 (6 bases). This CDR3 comprises 16 residues. The V end lost 2 bases, the J end lost 5 bases, and 18 bases lay between the germline ends. The V gene's germline CDR1 is SGHNT and CDR2 YENEEA. CDR3 in amino acids: CASSLSHNTGKETQYF. CDR3 nucleotide sequence: TGTGCCAGCAGCTTATCCCACAATACAGGGAAGGAGACCCAGTACTTC.

The chain recombines TRBV19 with TRBJ1-5, with D unclear. In germline, CDR1 is LNHDA, CDR2 SQIVND (reference sequence). V was trimmed by 3 bases and J by 0 bases, leaving 6 bases between them. The CDR3 is 14 residues long. CDR3 bases: TGTGCCAGTAGTATTTCACTTAGCAATCAGCCCCAGCATTTT. Amino acid sequence: CASSISLSNQPQHF.

J is TRBJ2-1 and V is TRBV6-1, with 12 bases that match TRBD1. V shed 6 bases and J 6 bases; nucleotides not matched to a gene: 6. Germline values: CDR1 MNHNS, CDR2 SASEGT. The CDR3 length is 15 residues. The CDR3: CASRSGTGGRNEQFF. The CDR3 DNA sequence: TGTGCCAGCAGGAGTGGGACAGGGGGCCGCAATGAGCAGTTCTTC.

The rearrangement joins TRBV10-3 to TRBJ2-1, with TRBD1 matching 8 bases. This CDR3 has 13 residues. Germline V gene sequence: CDR1 ENHRY, CDR2 SYGVKD. V lost 4 bases, J lost 7 bases, and 3 bases stayed unmatched. This chain's CDR3 is CAISGGQGNEQFF. CDR3 sequence (DNA): TGTGCCATCAGTGGAGGACAGGGAAATGAGCAGTTCTTC.

This sequence joins TRBV30 and TRBJ1-2; D call uncertain. The CDR3 spans 14 residues. Germline V gene lookup returns CDR1 GTSNPN and CDR2 SVGIG (reference sequence). Trimming removed 0 bases from V and 8 bases from J, with 16 bases in between. CDR3 sequence: CAWSVSGSNKGYTF. The CDR3 DNA reads TGTGCCTGGAGTGTATCCGGGTCGAACAAGGGCTACACCTTC.

V is TRBV18 and J is TRBJ1-5; a weak D match, TRBD1 (5 bases). CDR1 and CDR2 from the germline V gene are KGHSH and LQKENI. Trimming took 1 base from V and 8 from J, leaving 9 bases between them. The CDR3 contains 13 residues. CDR3 sequence reads: CASSPLGGEPQHF. The CDR3 DNA is TGTGCCAGCTCACCACTTGGAGGGGAGCCCCAGCATTTT.

The genes are TRBV28 and TRBJ2-5; TRBD1 matches 10 bases. J lost 5 bases, V lost 5 bases, and 11 bases had no gene match. CDR1 and CDR2 from the germline V gene are MDHEN and SYDVKM. This CDR3 comprises 16 residues. DNA of the CDR3: TGTGCCAGCAGTAGGGTGGGACAGGGGAGGGTGGAGACCCAGTACTTC. The encoded protein is CASSRVGQGRVETQYF.

This clone was seen a single time. The chain links TRBV9 to TRBJ2-3; TRBD2 is a possible D gene (6 bases). With 3 bases removed from V and 7 bases from J, the gap between germline ends came to 15 bases. There are 14 residues in the CDR3. Per the germline V gene, CDR1 is SGDLS and CDR2 is YYNGEE. The CDR3 DNA follows: TGTGCCAGCAGCGAGGGGACTTCAAAAAATACGCAGTATTTT. It yields the protein CASSEGTSKNTQYF.

The rearrangement uses TRBV7-9 and TRBJ2-1, with 10 bases that match TRBD2. Losses at the gene ends were 4 bases for V and 6 bases for J; bases not matched to a gene: 9. This CDR3 spans 16 amino acids. CDR1 SEHNR and CDR2 FQNEAQ come from the germline V gene (reference sequence). The CDR3 bases are TGTGCCAGCAGCTCACAATCTAGCGGGAGTCGCAATGAGCAGTTCTTC. Protein product: CASSSQSSGSRNEQFF.

This chain links TRBV19 with TRBJ1-6; a possible D gene is TRBD1 (6 bases). V was pared by 5 bases and J by 7 bases, with 12 bases between. Germline assignment: CDR1 LNHDA and CDR2 SQIVND (reference sequence). The CDR3 runs to 14 residues. The CDR3 region is CASSEGVTNSPLHF. CDR3 in DNA: TGTGCCAGTAGTGAGGGGGTAACCAATTCACCCCTCCACTTT.